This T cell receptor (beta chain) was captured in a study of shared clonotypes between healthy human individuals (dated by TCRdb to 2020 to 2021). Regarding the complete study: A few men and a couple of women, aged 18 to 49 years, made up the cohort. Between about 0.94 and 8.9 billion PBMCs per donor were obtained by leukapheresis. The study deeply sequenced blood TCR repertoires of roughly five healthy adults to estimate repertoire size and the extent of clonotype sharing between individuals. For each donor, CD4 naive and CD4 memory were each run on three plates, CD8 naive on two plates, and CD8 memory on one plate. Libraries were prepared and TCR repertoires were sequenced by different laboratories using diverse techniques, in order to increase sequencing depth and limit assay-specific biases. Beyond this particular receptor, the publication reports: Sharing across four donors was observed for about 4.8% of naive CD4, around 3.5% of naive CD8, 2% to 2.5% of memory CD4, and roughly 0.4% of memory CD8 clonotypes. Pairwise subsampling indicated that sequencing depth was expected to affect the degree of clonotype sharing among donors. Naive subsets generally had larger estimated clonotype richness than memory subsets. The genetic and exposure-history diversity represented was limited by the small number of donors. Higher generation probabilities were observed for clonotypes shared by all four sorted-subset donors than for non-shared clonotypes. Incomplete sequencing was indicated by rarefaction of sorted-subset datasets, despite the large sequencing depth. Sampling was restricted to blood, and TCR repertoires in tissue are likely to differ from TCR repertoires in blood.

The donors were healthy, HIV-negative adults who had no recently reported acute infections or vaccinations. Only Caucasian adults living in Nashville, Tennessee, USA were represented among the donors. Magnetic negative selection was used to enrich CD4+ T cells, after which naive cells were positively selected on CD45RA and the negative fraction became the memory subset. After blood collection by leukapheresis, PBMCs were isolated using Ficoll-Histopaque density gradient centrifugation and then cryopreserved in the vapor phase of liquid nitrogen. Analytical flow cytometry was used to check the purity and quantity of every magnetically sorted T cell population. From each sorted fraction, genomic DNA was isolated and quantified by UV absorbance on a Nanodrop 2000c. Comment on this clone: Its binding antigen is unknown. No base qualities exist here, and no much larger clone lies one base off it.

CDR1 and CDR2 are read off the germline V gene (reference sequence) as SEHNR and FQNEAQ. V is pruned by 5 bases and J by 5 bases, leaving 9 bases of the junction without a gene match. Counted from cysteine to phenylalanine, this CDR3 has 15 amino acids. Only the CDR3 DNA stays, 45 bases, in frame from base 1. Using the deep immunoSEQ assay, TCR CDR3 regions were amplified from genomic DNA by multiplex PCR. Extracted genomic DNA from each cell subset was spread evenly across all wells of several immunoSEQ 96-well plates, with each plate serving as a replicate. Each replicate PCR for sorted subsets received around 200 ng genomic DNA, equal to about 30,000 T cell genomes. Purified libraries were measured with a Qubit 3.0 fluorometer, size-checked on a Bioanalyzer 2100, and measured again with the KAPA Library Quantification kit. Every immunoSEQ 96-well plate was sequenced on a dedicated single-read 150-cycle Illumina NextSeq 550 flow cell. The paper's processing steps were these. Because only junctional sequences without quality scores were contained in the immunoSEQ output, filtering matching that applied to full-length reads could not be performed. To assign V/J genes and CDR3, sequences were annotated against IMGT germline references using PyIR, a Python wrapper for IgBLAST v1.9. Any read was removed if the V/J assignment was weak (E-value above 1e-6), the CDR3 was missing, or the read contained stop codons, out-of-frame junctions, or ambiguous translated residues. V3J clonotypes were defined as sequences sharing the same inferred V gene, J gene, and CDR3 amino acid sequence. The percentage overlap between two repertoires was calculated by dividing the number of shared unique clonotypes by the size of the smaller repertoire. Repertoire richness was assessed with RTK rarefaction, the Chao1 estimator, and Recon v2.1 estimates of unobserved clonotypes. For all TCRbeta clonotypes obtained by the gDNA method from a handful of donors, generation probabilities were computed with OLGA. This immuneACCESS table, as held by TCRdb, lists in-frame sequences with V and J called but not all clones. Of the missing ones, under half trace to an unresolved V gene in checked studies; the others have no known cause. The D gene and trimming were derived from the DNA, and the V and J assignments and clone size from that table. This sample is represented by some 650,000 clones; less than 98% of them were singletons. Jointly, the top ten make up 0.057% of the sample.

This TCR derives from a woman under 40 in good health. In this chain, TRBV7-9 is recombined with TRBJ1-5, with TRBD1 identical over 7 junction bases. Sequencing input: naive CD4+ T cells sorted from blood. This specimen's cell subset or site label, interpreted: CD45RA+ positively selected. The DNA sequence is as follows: TGTGCCAGCAGCCCACGAGGGACAGCTGATCAGCCCCAGCATTTT. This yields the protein CASSPRGTADQPQHF.